The sequence of this T cell receptor (beta chain) was determined in a study of CD8 T cells in Susac syndrome. cDNA came from approximately 0.5 to 1 ug RNA primed by random hexamers. TCRdb re-called the immunoSEQ multiplex PCR reads through MiXCR, storing one row per CDR3 protein. The table shows about 120,000 distinct CDR3 sequences, with about 94% occurring only once. What was sequenced was CD4+ T cells from PBMCs. This receptor was taken from a human donor with multiple sclerosis.

CDR3 region: CASSVEASGDKNIQYF. CDR3 bases: TGTGCCAGCAGCGTAGAGGCTAGCGGGGACAAAAACATTCAGTACTTC. The rearrangement joins TRBV9 to TRBJ2-4; 9 positions agree with TRBD2. The germline V gene encodes CDR1 SGDLS and CDR2 YYNGEE. The CDR3 totals 16 residues. The J segment lost 3 bases and the V segment lost 0 bases, leaving 4 bases of the junction unmatched. The whole variable domain, filled in from reference TRBV9 and TRBJ2-4, reads DSGVTQTPKHLITATGQRVTLRCSPRSGDLSVYWYQQSLDQGLQFLIQYYNGEERAKGNILERFSAQQFPDLHSELNLSSLELGDSALYFCASSVEASGDKNIQYFGAGTRLSVL.